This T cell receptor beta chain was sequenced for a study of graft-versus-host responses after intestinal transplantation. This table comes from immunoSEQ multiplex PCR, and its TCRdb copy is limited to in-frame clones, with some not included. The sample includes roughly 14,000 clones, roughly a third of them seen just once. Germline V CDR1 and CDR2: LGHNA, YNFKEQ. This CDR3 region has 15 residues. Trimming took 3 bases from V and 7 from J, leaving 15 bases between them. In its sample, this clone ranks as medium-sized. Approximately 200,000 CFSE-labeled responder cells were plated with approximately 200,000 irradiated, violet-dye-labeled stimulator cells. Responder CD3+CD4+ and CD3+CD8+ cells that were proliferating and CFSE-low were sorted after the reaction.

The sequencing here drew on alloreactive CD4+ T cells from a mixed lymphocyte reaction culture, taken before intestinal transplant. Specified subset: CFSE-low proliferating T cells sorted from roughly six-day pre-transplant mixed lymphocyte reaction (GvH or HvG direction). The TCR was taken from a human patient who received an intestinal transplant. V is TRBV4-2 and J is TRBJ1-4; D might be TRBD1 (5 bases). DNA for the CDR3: TGTGCCAGCAGCCACCCTCGGGGACCGAGTGAAAAACTGTTTTTT. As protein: CASSHPRGPSEKLFF.